Sequencing of this T cell receptor beta chain was carried out in a study of T-cell reconstitution after alpha-beta-depleted transplantation in children. The CDR3 is made up of 13 amino acids. Per germline, CDR1 DFQATT and CDR2 SNEGSKA (reference sequence). V was clipped by 4 bases and J by 5 bases, with 13 bases between them. The table lists this clonotype with a few counts. This sample's TCRbeta library carried unique molecular identifier barcodes. Via MiXCR, TCRdb re-called the PCR reads, giving one row per CDR3 protein. Of about 370,000 distinct CDR3 sequences in the sample, roughly 20% were seen once.

This sequence joins TRBV20-1 and TRBJ2-3, with a possible D match to TRBD2 (6 bases). Specimen: PBMCs from the stem cell graft donor, collected from the stem cell graft. This receptor was identified in a human donor who donated a stem cell graft to a child with acute myeloid leukemia. The CDR3 nucleotides read TGCAGTGCTAAAGAGCCGGGACTAGATACGCAGTATTTT. Its protein product is CSAKEPGLDTQYF.